This T cell receptor (beta chain) appears in the sequencing data of a study of Ad26.COV2.S vaccination and SARS-CoV-2 variants. Produced via immunoSEQ multiplex PCR; TCRdb's table is partial and in-frame only. The sample has fewer than 400,000 clones, 85% seen once. Regarding the study as a whole: Individuals receiving vaccine had higher spike-specific TCR breadth than placebo recipients did. Spike-specific responses of CD8+ and CD4+ T cells were reported to display substantial breadth after vaccination. Vaccinees and placebo recipients showed similar non-spike TCR breadth.

This sample's treatment: some 20 received Ad26.COV2.S at low or high dose, single or two shots; a few received placebo; per-sample allocation not given. Samples were taken on day 63 after the first vaccine or placebo injection. Donation was by an adult aged 18-55 years who was in Boston. Germline V CDR1 and CDR2: SNHLY, FYNNEI. The CDR3 sequence is 18 residues long. V lost 4 bases and J lost 8, with 24 bases in between. In the case of this clone: Its antigen is currently unknown.

This TCR came from a person aged 18 to 65 who received the Ad26.COV2.S COVID-19 vaccine or a placebo. This chain joins TRBV2 and TRBJ1-6; D is ambiguous. This specimen consisted of peripheral blood, obtained in a trial of Ad26.COV2.S vaccine versus placebo. DNA for the CDR3: TGTGCCAGCAGTGTGGTATCCTTCGGGAGTCTGTCAGATTCACCCCTCCACTTT. It encodes CASSVVSFGSLSDSPLHF.